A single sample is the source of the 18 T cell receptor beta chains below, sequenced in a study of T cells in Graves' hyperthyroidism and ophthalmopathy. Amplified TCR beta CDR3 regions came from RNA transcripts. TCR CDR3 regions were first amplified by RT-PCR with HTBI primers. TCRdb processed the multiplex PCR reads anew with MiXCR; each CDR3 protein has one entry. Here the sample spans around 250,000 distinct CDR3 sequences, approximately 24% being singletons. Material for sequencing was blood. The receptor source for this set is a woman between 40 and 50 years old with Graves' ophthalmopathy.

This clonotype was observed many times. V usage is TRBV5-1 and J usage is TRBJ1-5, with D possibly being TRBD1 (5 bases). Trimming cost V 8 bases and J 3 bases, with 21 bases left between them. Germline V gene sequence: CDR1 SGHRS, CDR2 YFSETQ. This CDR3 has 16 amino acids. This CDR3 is CASSTGGRTNNQPQHF. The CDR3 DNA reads TGCGCCAGTTCAACAGGTGGTCGTACAAACAATCAGCCCCAGCATTTT.

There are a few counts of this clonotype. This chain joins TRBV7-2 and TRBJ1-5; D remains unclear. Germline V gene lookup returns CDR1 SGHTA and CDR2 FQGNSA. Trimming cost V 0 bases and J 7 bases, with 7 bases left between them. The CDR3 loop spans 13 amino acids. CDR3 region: CASSLAFKQPQHF. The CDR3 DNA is TGTGCCAGCAGCTTAGCGTTCAAGCAGCCCCAGCATTTT.

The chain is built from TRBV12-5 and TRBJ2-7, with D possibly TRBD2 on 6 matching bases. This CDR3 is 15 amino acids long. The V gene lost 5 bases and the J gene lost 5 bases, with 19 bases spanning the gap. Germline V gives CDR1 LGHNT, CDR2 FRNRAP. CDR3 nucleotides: TGTGCTAGTGGTCCTACACCGGGACTTCTGGACGAGCAGTACTTC. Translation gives CASGPTPGLLDEQYF.

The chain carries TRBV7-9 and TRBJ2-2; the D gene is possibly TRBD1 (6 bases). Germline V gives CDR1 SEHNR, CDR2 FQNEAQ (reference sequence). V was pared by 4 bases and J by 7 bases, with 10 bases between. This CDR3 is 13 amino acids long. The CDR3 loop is CASSSHRDGELFF. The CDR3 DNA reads TGTGCCAGCAGCTCTCACAGGGACGGGGAGCTGTTTTTT.

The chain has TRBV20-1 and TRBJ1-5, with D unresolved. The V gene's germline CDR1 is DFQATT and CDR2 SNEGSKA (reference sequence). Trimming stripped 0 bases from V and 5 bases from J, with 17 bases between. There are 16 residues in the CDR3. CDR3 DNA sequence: TGCAGTGCTAGAGATCTGGTTGTCGGGTCTTATCAGCCCCAGCATTTT. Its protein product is CSARDLVVGSYQPQHF.

The CDR3 region is CASRKTGTGTYEQYF. The CDR3 nucleotides read TGTGCCAGCAGAAAGACCGGGACAGGCACCTACGAGCAGTACTTC. This chain links TRBV6-2 or TRBV6-3 with TRBJ2-7; 8 positions agree with TRBD1. Germline assignment: CDR1 MNHEY and CDR2 SVGEGT. The CDR3 loop spans 15 amino acids. Trimming cost V 6 bases and J 2 bases; bases outside gene matches: 9.

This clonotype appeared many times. This CDR3 is CASSLGSGRLQETQYF. The CDR3 coding sequence is TGTGCCAGCAGCTTAGGATCCGGGAGACTCCAAGAGACCCAGTACTTC. V gene TRBV7-3 combines with J gene TRBJ2-5, with D maybe TRBD2 (6 bases). Germline V gives CDR1 SGHTA, CDR2 FQGTGA. Trimming stripped 2 bases from V and 1 base from J, with 14 bases between. CDR3 length: 16 amino acids. Combining the CDR3 with reference TRBV7-3 and TRBJ2-5 gives the whole variable domain GAGVSQTPSNKVTEKGKYVELRCDPISGHTALYWYRQSLGQGPEFLIYFQGTGAADDSGLPNDRFFAVRPEGSVSTLKIQRTERGDSAVYLCASSLGSGRLQETQYFGPGTRLLVL.

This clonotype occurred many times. This chain's CDR3 is CASSRGTVYEQYF. The CDR3 DNA reads TGTGCCAGCAGCCGCGGGACAGTATACGAGCAGTACTTC. The chain is built from TRBV12-3 or TRBV12-4 and TRBJ2-7, with a tentative D call TRBD1 (7 bases). The CDR3 has 13 residues. Trimming removed 6 bases from V and 4 bases from J, with 13 bases in between.

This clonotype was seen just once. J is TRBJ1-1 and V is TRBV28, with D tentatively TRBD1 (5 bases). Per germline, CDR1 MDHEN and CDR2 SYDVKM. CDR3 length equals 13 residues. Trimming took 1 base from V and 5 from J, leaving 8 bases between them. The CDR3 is CASSLLGETEAFF. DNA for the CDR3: TGTGCCAGCAGTTTATTGGGGGAGACTGAAGCTTTCTTT.

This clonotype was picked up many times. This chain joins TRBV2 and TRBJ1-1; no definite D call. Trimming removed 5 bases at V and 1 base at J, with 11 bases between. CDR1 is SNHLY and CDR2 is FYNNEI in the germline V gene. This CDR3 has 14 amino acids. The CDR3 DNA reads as TGTGCCAGCAGTCCTTGGACGTCGAACACTGAAGCTTTCTTT. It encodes CASSPWTSNTEAFF.

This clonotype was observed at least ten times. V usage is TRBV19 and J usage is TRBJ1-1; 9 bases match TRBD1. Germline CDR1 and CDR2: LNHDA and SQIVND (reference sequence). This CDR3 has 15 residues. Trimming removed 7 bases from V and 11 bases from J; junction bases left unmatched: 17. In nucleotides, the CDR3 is TGTGCCAGTATACCCCGGGACAGGGTTCTATCGGAGGCTTTCTTT. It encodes CASIPRDRVLSEAFF.

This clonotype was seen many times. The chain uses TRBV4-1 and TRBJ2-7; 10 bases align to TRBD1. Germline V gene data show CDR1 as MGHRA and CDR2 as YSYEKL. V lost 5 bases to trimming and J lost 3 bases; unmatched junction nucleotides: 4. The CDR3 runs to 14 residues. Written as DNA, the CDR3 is TGCGCCAGCAGCTTTGACAGGGGGCTCTACGAGCAGTACTTC. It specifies CASSFDRGLYEQYF.

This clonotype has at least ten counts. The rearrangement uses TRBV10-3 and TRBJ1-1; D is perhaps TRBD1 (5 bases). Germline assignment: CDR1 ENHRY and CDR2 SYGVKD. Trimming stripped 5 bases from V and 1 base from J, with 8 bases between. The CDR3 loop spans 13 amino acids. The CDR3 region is CAISPTGNTEAFF. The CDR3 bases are TGTGCCATCAGTCCAACAGGGAACACTGAAGCTTTCTTT.

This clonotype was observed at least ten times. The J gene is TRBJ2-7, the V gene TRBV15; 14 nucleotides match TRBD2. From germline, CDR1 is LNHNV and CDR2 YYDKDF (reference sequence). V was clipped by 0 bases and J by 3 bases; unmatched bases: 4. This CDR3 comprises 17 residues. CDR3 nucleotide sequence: TGTGCCACCAGCAGAGATCCGGGGACTAGCGGGAGCTACGAGCAGTACTTC. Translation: CATSRDPGTSGSYEQYF.

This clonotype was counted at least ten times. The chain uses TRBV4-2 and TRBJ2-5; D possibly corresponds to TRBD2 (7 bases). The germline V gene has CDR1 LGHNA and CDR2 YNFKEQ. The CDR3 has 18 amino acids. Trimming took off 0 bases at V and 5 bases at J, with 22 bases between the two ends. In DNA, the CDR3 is TGTGCCAGCAGCCAAGATCCCCCCTCGGTGGGAGGGGGGGAGACCCAGTACTTC. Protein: CASSQDPPSVGGGETQYF.

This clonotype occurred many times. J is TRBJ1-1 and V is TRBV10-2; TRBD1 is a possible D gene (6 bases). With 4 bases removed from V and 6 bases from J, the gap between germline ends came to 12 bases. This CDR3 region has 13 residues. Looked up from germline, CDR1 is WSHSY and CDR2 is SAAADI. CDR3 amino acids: CASSVGGGAEAFF. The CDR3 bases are TGCGCCAGCAGTGTAGGGGGTGGGGCTGAAGCTTTCTTT.

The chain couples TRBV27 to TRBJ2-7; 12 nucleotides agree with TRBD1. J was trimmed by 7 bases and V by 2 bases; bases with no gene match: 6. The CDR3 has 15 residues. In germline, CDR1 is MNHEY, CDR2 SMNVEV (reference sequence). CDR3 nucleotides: TGTGCCAGCAGTTTAACCGGGACAGGGGGCAGGGAGCAGTACTTC. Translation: CASSLTGTGGREQYF.

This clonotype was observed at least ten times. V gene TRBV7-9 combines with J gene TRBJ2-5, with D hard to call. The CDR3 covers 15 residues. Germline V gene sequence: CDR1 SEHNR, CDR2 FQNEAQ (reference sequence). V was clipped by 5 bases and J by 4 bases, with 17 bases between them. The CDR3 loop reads CASSPLGGRGETQYF. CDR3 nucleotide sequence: TGTGCCAGCAGCCCCCTCGGTGGGCGCGGAGAGACCCAGTACTTC.